Presented here are 14 T cell receptor beta chains from one specimen sequenced in a study of blood T cell repertoires in COVID-19. Here immunoSEQ multiplex PCR was the method, and the copy in TCRdb shows in-frame clones only, minus some. In the table there are hundreds of thousands of clones, nearly 90% of which are singletons. Sequencing was performed on PBMCs or T cells enriched from blood (not recorded which). The receptor set was obtained from a woman in her twenties or thirties who had recovered from COVID-19.

This chain links TRBV18 with TRBJ1-1; D might be TRBD1 (6 bases). There are 17 residues in the CDR3. Germline-derived CDR1 and CDR2 are KGHSH and LQKENI. With 0 bases removed from V and 0 bases from J, the gap between germline ends came to 14 bases. The CDR3 DNA sequence: TGTGCCAGCTCACCACCGGGGGCAGATCCTCTGAACACTGAAGCTTTCTTT. The encoded protein is CASSPPGADPLNTEAFF. The full variable domain, with the rest looked up from reference TRBV18 and TRBJ1-1, is NAGVMQNPRHLVRRRGQEARLRCSPMKGHSHVYWYRQLPEEGLKFMVYLQKENIIDESGMPKERFSAEFPKEGPSILRIQQVVRGDSAAYFCASSPPGADPLNTEAFFGQGTRLTVV.

A few counts support this clone. The J gene is TRBJ1-4, the V gene TRBV5-1, with D hard to call. Trimming took 0 bases from V and 2 from J, leaving 5 bases between them. CDR1 SGHRS and CDR2 YFSETQ come from the germline V gene. This CDR3 region has 14 residues. CDR3 nucleotide sequence: TGCGCCAGCAGCTTGGGAGGGACTAATGAAAAACTGTTTTTT. This encodes CASSLGGTNEKLFF.

The chain couples TRBV19 to TRBJ2-1; 12 bases are a match to TRBD2. J gave up 5 bases and V 3 bases, and 11 bases lay outside the gene matches. The CDR3 has 18 amino acids. CDR1 and CDR2 (germline): LNHDA, SQIVND (reference sequence). CDR3 residues: CASSMEGLAGGRNNEQFF. The CDR3 DNA follows: TGTGCCAGTAGTATGGAGGGGCTAGCGGGAGGGAGGAACAATGAGCAGTTCTTC.

V usage is TRBV2 and J usage is TRBJ2-1, with a possible D match to TRBD1 (6 bases). V was clipped by 6 bases and J by 2 bases, with 17 bases between them. Germline V gives CDR1 SNHLY, CDR2 FYNNEI. CDR3 length: 16 residues. DNA for the CDR3: TGTGCCAGCAGGACCACCGGACAGATGGCCTACAATGAGCAGTTCTTC. Its protein is CASRTTGQMAYNEQFF.

CDR3 in amino acids: CASSPTGGTLHF. The DNA for the CDR3 is TGTGCCAGTAGTCCGACAGGGGGAACTCTGCATTTT. The chain uses TRBV19 and TRBJ1-5, with TRBD1 matching 9 bases. This CDR3 has 12 amino acids. The junction had 8 bases not matched to a gene; V was cut back by 5 bases and J by 15 bases. The germline V gene has CDR1 LNHDA and CDR2 SQIVND (reference sequence).

This chain connects TRBV24-1 to TRBJ1-5; TRBD1 matches 7 bases. This CDR3 spans 18 amino acids. Germline CDR1 KGHDR, CDR2 SFDVKD. Germline trimming cut 3 bases from V and 7 bases from J; bases unmatched to any gene: 17. This CDR3 is CATSDERRIGTEGQPQHF. The CDR3 DNA sequence: TGTGCCACCAGTGATGAAAGGCGGATAGGGACAGAGGGCCAGCCCCAGCATTTT.

This sequence joins TRBV5-4 and TRBJ2-5; 8 bases line up with TRBD1. Germline loops: CDR1 SGHNT, CDR2 YYREEE (reference sequence). CDR3 length: 15 residues. The junction had 9 bases not matched to a gene; V was cut back by 3 bases and J by 5 bases. The CDR3 coding sequence is TGTGCCAGCAGCTGGGGACAGGCGATTGAGGAGACCCAGTACTTC. Translation gives CASSWGQAIEETQYF.

The chain carries TRBV27 and TRBJ2-1; unclear D gene. V dropped 2 bases and J dropped 9 bases, with 5 bases sitting between them. The germline CDR1 and CDR2 sequences are MNHEY and SMNVEV (reference sequence). This CDR3 spans 11 amino acids. The CDR3 is CASSLAGEQFF. The DNA of the CDR3 is TGTGCCAGCAGTTTAGCCGGTGAGCAGTTCTTC.

This chain joins TRBV30 and TRBJ2-4; 7 bases are a match to TRBD2. The CDR3 contains 13 residues. Germline loops: CDR1 GTSNPN, CDR2 SVGIG (reference sequence). Trimming cost V 0 bases and J 7 bases; bases outside gene matches: 3. The CDR3 region has the DNA TGTGCCTGGAGTGTAAAGGGAGGGAACATTCAGTACTTC. Its translation: CAWSVKGGNIQYF. The full variable domain, with the rest looked up from reference TRBV30 and TRBJ2-4, is SQTIHQWPATLVQPVGSPLSLECTVEGTSNPNLYWYRQAAGRGLQLLFYSVGIGQISSEVPQNLSASRPQDRQFILSSKKLLLSDSGFYLCAWSVKGGNIQYFGAGTRLSVL.

The chain uses TRBV6-2 or TRBV6-3 and TRBJ2-5; 11 bases match TRBD2. The CDR3 extends over 17 amino acids. Germline V lookup: CDR1 MNHEY, CDR2 SVGEGT. Trimming cost V 0 bases and J 2 bases; bases outside gene matches: 5. The CDR3 region is CASSYSASGGIQETQYF. The DNA for the CDR3 is TGTGCCAGCAGTTACTCGGCTAGCGGGGGGATACAAGAGACCCAGTACTTC.

This chain connects TRBV18 to TRBJ1-3, with 10 bases aligning to TRBD1. The CDR3 totals 16 residues. Per germline, CDR1 KGHSH and CDR2 LQKENI. V was pared by 2 bases and J by 2 bases, with 3 bases of the junction left unmatched. In DNA form, the CDR3 reads TGTGCCAGCTCACCAACCGGGACAGGGGCTGGAAACACCATATATTTT. It specifies CASSPTGTGAGNTIYF.

The V call is TRBV10-3, the J call TRBJ2-1, with 10 nucleotides matching TRBD2. Trimming cost V 10 bases and J 0 bases; bases outside gene matches: 6. The CDR3 length is 15 residues. Germline CDR1 ENHRY, CDR2 SYGVKD. The CDR3 loop reads CATVSGRDSYNEQFF. CDR3 nucleotide sequence: TGTGCCACCGTAAGCGGGAGGGACTCCTACAATGAGCAGTTCTTC.

This chain connects TRBV27 to TRBJ2-1, with TRBD2 matching 7 bases. With 2 bases clipped from V and 7 bases from J, the junction kept 11 bases outside the gene matches. Germline values: CDR1 MNHEY, CDR2 SMNVEV (reference sequence). The CDR3 is 16 residues long. CDR3 region: CASSLEGGGPFNEQFF. In nucleotides, the CDR3 is TGTGCCAGCAGTTTAGAGGGCGGGGGACCCTTTAATGAGCAGTTCTTC.

The chain carries TRBV7-2 and TRBJ1-2; 7 nucleotides align to TRBD1. The V and J ends lost 5 bases and 2 bases, in that order; junction bases with no gene match: 2. This CDR3 has 13 amino acids. Germline-derived CDR1 and CDR2 are SGHTA and FQGNSA. The CDR3 protein is CASSRQGNYGYTF. The CDR3 DNA sequence: TGTGCCAGCAGCCGACAGGGAAACTATGGCTACACCTTC.